The clone carrying this TCR beta chain has at least ten counts. The data stem from a study of T cell repertoires in cytomegalovirus infection. Study as a whole: TCR beta signatures that were public indicated CMV infection and matching HLA type.

The CDR3 contains 14 residues. Germline lookup yields CDR1 SNHLY and CDR2 FYNNEI. V lost 4 bases, J lost 2 bases, and 6 bases lay in between. TCRdb independently ran MiXCR on the reads; one entry per CDR3 protein. The sample has 100,000 to 150,000 distinct CDR3 sequences, 8% to 9% seen once; the top ten hold over 9.5%. This clonotype was sampled from a human donor in good health (CMV status not recorded). Some clones in this sample may be carry-over from other donors' samples. The specimen sequenced was PBMCs. The genes are TRBV2 and TRBJ2-6; D uncertain. Written as DNA, the CDR3 is TGTGCCAGCAGTGGGCGGACTGGGGCCAACGTCCTGACTTTC. It is translated as CASSGRTGANVLTF.